A single sample is the source of the 7 T cell receptor beta chains below, sequenced in a study of a mutant IDH1 vaccine in newly diagnosed glioma. Libraries were prepared by immunoSEQ multiplex PCR; TCRdb keeps only in-frame clonotypes and omits some of them. Altogether about 60,000 clones are present, about 87% being singletons, with the ten largest covering 10% to 15%. No antigens are known for them. This sample's time point: week 23, last vaccination. Vaccination used 300 ug of mutant IDH1 20-mer peptide per dose, with topical imiquimod. The specimen comprised PBMCs, sampled from a glioma patient whose treatment included an IDH1 peptide vaccine. The receptors come from a man younger than 35 with glioma.

This rearrangement joins TRBV7-2 to TRBJ2-4, with a possible D match to TRBD1 (5 bases). CDR3 length: 15 amino acids. V shed 4 bases and J shed 0 bases, with 10 bases lying between them. CDR1 SGHTA and CDR2 FQGNSA come from the germline V gene. In DNA form, the CDR3 reads TGTGCCAGCAGCTCAGACAGCCTAGCCAAAAACATTCAGTACTTC. Its translation is CASSSDSLAKNIQYF.

The V and J genes are TRBV10-1 and TRBJ1-3; D gene unclear. This CDR3 is built from 14 residues. The V end was cut by 10 bases, the J end by 4 bases, with 17 bases between. The germline CDR1 and CDR2 sequences are WNHNN and SYGVQD (reference sequence). CDR3 loop: CAIEPSGYGNTIYF. In nucleotides, the CDR3 is TGCGCCATCGAGCCCTCAGGTTACGGAAACACCATATATTTT.

The V gene is TRBV5-6, the J gene TRBJ1-2; D is uncertain. Trimming cost V 1 base and J 8 bases, with 12 bases left between them. Looked up from germline, CDR1 is SGHDT and CDR2 is YYEEEE. The CDR3 consists of 13 residues. This CDR3 reads CASSLSAAHGYTF. The DNA of the CDR3 is TGTGCCAGCAGCTTGTCCGCAGCCCACGGCTACACCTTC.

The CDR3 DNA sequence: TGTGCCTGGAGCCTAGGATCCTACGAGCAGTACTTC. Encoded protein: CAWSLGSYEQYF. The chain employs TRBV30 and TRBJ2-7; D gene uncertain. V was cut by 3 bases and J by 1 base, with 7 bases left in between. CDR3 length: 12 amino acids. Germline lookup yields CDR1 GTSNPN and CDR2 SVGIG (reference sequence). Drawing the rest from reference TRBV30 and TRBJ2-7, the complete variable domain is SQTIHQWPATLVQPVGSPLSLECTVEGTSNPNLYWYRQAAGRGLQLLFYSVGIGQISSEVPQNLSASRPQDRQFILSSKKLLLSDSGFYLCAWSLGSYEQYFGPGTRLTVT.

The rearrangement links TRBV6-1 to TRBJ1-1, with unresolved D. Germline CDR1 is MNHNS and CDR2 is SASEGT. The ends were cut back, 6 bases at V and 7 bases at J, with 18 bases in the middle. The CDR3 runs 14 residues. The chain's CDR3 is CASSRRSPEDEAFF. The CDR3 coding sequence is TGTGCCAGCAGCCGGCGGAGTCCTGAAGATGAAGCTTTCTTT.

V is TRBV7-2 and J is TRBJ1-5; a weak D match, TRBD1 (6 bases). The CDR3 covers 14 residues. V dropped 5 bases and J dropped 4 bases, with 12 bases sitting between them. Germline V gene sequence: CDR1 SGHTA, CDR2 FQGNSA. CDR3 loop: CASSATGPNQPQHF. In nucleotides, the CDR3 is TGTGCCAGCAGCGCGACAGGACCGAATCAGCCCCAGCATTTT.

The chain links TRBV7-9 to TRBJ1-1; the D gene is possibly TRBD1 (6 bases). With 2 bases removed from V and 4 bases from J, the gap between germline ends came to 11 bases. This CDR3 spans 14 amino acids. The germline V gene encodes CDR1 SEHNR and CDR2 FQNEAQ (reference sequence). Here the CDR3 DNA reads TGTGCCAGCAGCTTAAGGGGGGTCCCCACTGAAGCTTTCTTT. As protein: CASSLRGVPTEAFF.